These 28 T cell receptor beta chains were sequenced from one sample in a study of early T cells in non-severe SARS-CoV-2 infection. In TCRdb, the 5' RACE reads were re-called with MiXCR into one record per CDR3 protein. The repertoire holds roughly 97,000 distinct CDR3 sequences, with approximately 9.9% as singletons. The input for sequencing was whole blood, taken at baseline. These receptors came from an adult who was a healthcare worker with PCR-confirmed SARS-CoV-2 infection or an uninfected control (not recorded which).

The V call is TRBV20-1, the J call TRBJ2-3; 9 positions agree with TRBD2. The CDR3 has 15 residues. The V and J ends lost 8 bases and 4 bases, in that order; junction bases with no gene match: 13. Germline V gene sequence: CDR1 DFQATT, CDR2 SNEGSKA (reference sequence). CDR3 bases: TGCAGTCCGTCTGGGGCGGGAGGGCCCCCAGATACGCAGTATTTT. This translates into CSPSGAGGPPDTQYF.

This clonotype occurred many times. The genes are TRBV4-2 and TRBJ2-7; tentative D call: TRBD2 (6 bases). Germline loops: CDR1 LGHNA, CDR2 YNFKEQ. This CDR3 has 15 residues. Trimming left V 0 bases short and J 4 bases short, with 13 bases between. The CDR3: CASSQEGGLSYEQYF. In nucleotides, the CDR3 is TGTGCCAGCAGCCAAGAAGGAGGACTATCATACGAGCAGTACTTC.

The CDR3 reads CASSTGQGNVLTF. The CDR3 DNA reads as TGTGCCAGTAGTACCGGACAGGGAAACGTCCTGACTTTC. This chain connects TRBV19 to TRBJ2-6; the match to TRBD1 covers 8 bases. CDR3 length: 13 residues. The V segment lost 4 bases and the J segment 10 bases; nucleotides outside the gene matches: 3. Germline V gives CDR1 LNHDA, CDR2 SQIVND (reference sequence).

This clonotype turned up a few times. The V and J genes are TRBV5-4 and TRBJ2-1, with unresolved D. The CDR3 loop spans 13 amino acids. V was shortened by 4 bases and J by 4 bases, with 9 bases between the two germline ends. Germline V lookup: CDR1 SGHNT, CDR2 YYREEE (reference sequence). The CDR3 DNA reads as TGTGCCAGCAGCCCCCCGGGTTACAATGAGCAGTTCTTC. As protein: CASSPPGYNEQFF.

This clonotype was counted a few times. V usage is TRBV7-9 and J usage is TRBJ2-1, with D perhaps matching TRBD2 (6 bases). V was clipped by 5 bases and J by 7 bases, with 21 bases between them. The CDR3 is made up of 16 amino acids. CDR1 SEHNR and CDR2 FQNEAQ come from the germline V gene (reference sequence). CDR3 loop: CASSVNPLRGQNEQFF. In DNA form, the CDR3 reads TGTGCCAGCAGCGTAAACCCACTGCGGGGCCAAAATGAGCAGTTCTTC.

This sequence joins TRBV12-3 or TRBV12-4 and TRBJ2-4; D gene ambiguous. This CDR3 spans 15 amino acids. V dropped 2 bases and J dropped 0 bases, with 8 bases sitting between them. The CDR3 region is CASSLRTVAKNIQYF. CDR3 coding DNA: TGTGCCAGCAGTTTAAGGACGGTAGCCAAAAACATTCAGTACTTC.

J is TRBJ1-4 and V is TRBV11-2; D remains ambiguous. The V gene lost 0 bases and the J gene lost 0 bases, with 14 bases spanning the gap. CDR1 is SGHAT and CDR2 is FQNNGV in the germline V gene. The CDR3 extends over 18 amino acids. The CDR3 region has the DNA TGTGCCAGCAGCTTAGATCGACCAGTCAATGCAACTAATGAAAAACTGTTTTTT. Its protein is CASSLDRPVNATNEKLFF.

The V and J genes are TRBV6-2 or TRBV6-3 and TRBJ2-7, with D unclear. CDR3 size: 12 residues. Trimming pared 0 bases from V and 5 bases from J, leaving 5 bases between. Looked up from germline, CDR1 is MNHEY and CDR2 is SVGEGT. The CDR3 DNA reads as TGTGCCAGCAGTTACTCAGCAGACGAGCAGTACTTC. Translation: CASSYSADEQYF.

The chain combines TRBV10-2 with TRBJ1-1, with 12 bases identical to TRBD1. The junction had 4 bases not matched to a gene; V was cut back by 2 bases and J by 6 bases. Germline loops: CDR1 WSHSY, CDR2 SAAADI. CDR3 size: 15 residues. The CDR3 DNA sequence: TGCGCCAGCAGTGAGGTGGGACAGGGGGCATCTGAAGCTTTCTTT. Translating it yields CASSEVGQGASEAFF.

The chain combines TRBV5-1 with TRBJ2-7; no reliable D call. The germline V gene encodes CDR1 SGHRS and CDR2 YFSETQ. CDR3 length equals 12 residues. V lost 4 bases and J 6 bases, leaving 11 bases between the germline ends. The CDR3 here is CASSPGLSEQYF. In nucleotides, the CDR3 is TGCGCCAGCAGCCCGGGTTTGAGCGAGCAGTACTTC.

The chain has TRBV20-1 and TRBJ2-1; D is uncertain. Germline CDR1 is DFQATT and CDR2 is SNEGSKA (reference sequence). CDR3 size: 12 residues. V was trimmed by 0 bases and J by 6 bases, leaving 6 bases between them. CDR3 loop: CSARDLVNEQFF. The CDR3 DNA reads TGCAGTGCTAGAGATCTAGTCAATGAGCAGTTCTTC.

This clonotype was observed a few times. The rearrangement uses TRBV5-1 and TRBJ2-1; 7 nucleotides line up with TRBD1. Germline trimming cut 3 bases from V and 5 bases from J; bases unmatched to any gene: 2. The CDR3 sequence is 13 residues long. Germline CDR1 SGHRS, CDR2 YFSETQ. CDR3 nucleotides: TGCGCCAGCAGCTGGGACAGAAACAATGAGCAGTTCTTC. It yields the protein CASSWDRNNEQFF.

The chain employs TRBV4-1 and TRBJ2-7; weak D call: TRBD1 (6 bases). Trimming took 1 base from V and 0 from J, leaving 13 bases between them. The length of the CDR3 is 16 residues. Per germline, CDR1 MGHRA and CDR2 YSYEKL. The CDR3 coding sequence is TGCGCCAGCAGCCAAGGTTGGCAGGGGAGCTCCTACGAGCAGTACTTC. This translates into CASSQGWQGSSYEQYF.

The chain has TRBV20-1 and TRBJ2-2, with 9 bases lining up with TRBD2. Germline CDR1 and CDR2: DFQATT and SNEGSKA (reference sequence). This CDR3 contains 16 residues. Trimming cost V 0 bases and J 5 bases; bases outside gene matches: 7. This CDR3 is CSARDRREGGTGELFF. CDR3 coding DNA: TGCAGTGCTAGAGATCGGCGGGAGGGTGGAACCGGGGAGCTGTTTTTT.

This clonotype was counted at least ten times. V usage is TRBV10-3 and J usage is TRBJ1-2; 9 nucleotides match TRBD1. The ends lost 7 bases at V and 4 bases at J; junction bases unmatched: 4. The CDR3 consists of 13 residues. The germline CDR1 and CDR2 sequences are ENHRY and SYGVKD. CDR3 nucleotide sequence: TGTGCCATCAACAGGGGGCAGGGCTATGGCTACACCTTC. It is translated as CAINRGQGYGYTF.

This clonotype was seen a handful of times. This chain joins TRBV20-1 and TRBJ2-7, with D perhaps TRBD1 (6 bases). The CDR3 loop spans 12 amino acids. Trimming took off 3 bases at V and 4 bases at J, with 10 bases between the two ends. In germline, CDR1 is DFQATT, CDR2 SNEGSKA (reference sequence). CDR3 nucleotide sequence: TGCAGTGCTAGGGACAGCGCTTACGAGCAGTACTTC. It specifies CSARDSAYEQYF.

This clonotype showed up just a few times. The chain combines TRBV7-2 with TRBJ2-6, with no clear D. V lost 3 bases, J lost 4 bases, and 7 bases lay in between. CDR1 and CDR2 from the germline V gene are SGHTA and FQGNSA. The CDR3 consists of 14 residues. CDR3 sequence reads: CASSFSPGANVLTF. CDR3 nucleotide sequence: TGTGCCAGCAGCTTCAGTCCCGGGGCCAACGTCCTGACTTTC. The whole variable domain, filled in from reference TRBV7-2 and TRBJ2-6, reads GAGVSQSPSNKVTEKGKDVELRCDPISGHTALYWYRQSLGQGLEFLIYFQGNSAPDKSGLPSDRFSAERTGGSVSTLTIQRTQQEDSAVYLCASSFSPGANVLTFGAGSRLTVL.

This clonotype was seen repeatedly, ten times or more. This rearrangement joins TRBV6-1 to TRBJ1-3, with D perhaps matching TRBD1 (5 bases). Germline-derived CDR1 and CDR2 are MNHNS and SASEGT. This CDR3 has 11 residues. Deletions cut 6 bases from V and 8 bases from J, with 8 bases between. The chain's CDR3 is CASRGGDTIYF. CDR3 DNA sequence: TGTGCCAGCAGGGGGGGGGACACCATATATTTT.

The chain recombines TRBV7-3 with TRBJ2-4; 12 bases are a match to TRBD1. Germline assignment: CDR1 SGHTA and CDR2 FQGTGA. The CDR3 totals 14 residues. Trimming cost V 2 bases and J 8 bases; bases outside gene matches: 1. The CDR3 nucleotides read TGTGCCAGCAGCTTAGGGACAGGGGGCGACATTCAGTACTTC. Translated, it gives CASSLGTGGDIQYF. The whole variable domain, filled in from reference TRBV7-3 and TRBJ2-4, reads GAGVSQTPSNKVTEKGKYVELRCDPISGHTALYWYRQSLGQGPEFLIYFQGTGAADDSGLPNDRFFAVRPEGSVSTLKIQRTERGDSAVYLCASSLGTGGDIQYFGAGTRLSVL.

This clonotype was detected only a few times. V gene TRBV6-5 combines with J gene TRBJ1-2, with D unresolved. Germline CDR1 is MNHEY and CDR2 is SVGAGI. This CDR3 is built from 14 residues. V was pared by 6 bases and J by 6 bases, with 17 bases between. CDR3: CASSQGRGSNGYTF. CDR3 in DNA: TGTGCCAGCAGCCAAGGGCGGGGTTCGAATGGCTACACCTTC.

Many counts were recorded for this clonotype. The chain couples TRBV30 to TRBJ1-2, with TRBD1 as a possible D gene (6 bases). The germline V gene has CDR1 GTSNPN and CDR2 SVGIG (reference sequence). This CDR3 has 13 residues. V dropped 7 bases and J dropped 2 bases, with 14 bases sitting between them. The CDR3 is CASAITGNYGYTF. CDR3 nucleotide sequence: TGTGCCTCCGCCATAACAGGGAACTATGGCTACACCTTC.

This clonotype was observed a few times. V and J are TRBV28 and TRBJ1-6; TRBD1 might be the D (6 bases). Trimming shortened V by 5 bases and J by 3 bases, and 14 bases separated the two germline ends. Germline V gene sequence: CDR1 MDHEN, CDR2 SYDVKM. This CDR3 has 16 amino acids. The CDR3 sequence is CASSPRTANYNSPLHF. The CDR3 nucleotides are TGTGCCAGCAGTCCGAGGACAGCGAACTATAATTCACCCCTCCACTTT. The entire variable domain, with the rest obtained from reference TRBV28 and TRBJ1-6, is as follows: DVKVTQSSRYLVKRTGEKVFLECVQDMDHENMFWYRQDPGLGLRLIYFSYDVKMKEKGDIPEGYSVSREKKERFSLILESASTNQTSMYLCASSPRTANYNSPLHFGNGTRLTVT.

For the CDR3, the DNA is TGTGCCAGCAGTCCAATCAGGGGGCAAAACACTGAAGCTTTCTTT. It translates to CASSPIRGQNTEAFF. The chain uses TRBV6-6 and TRBJ1-1; 8 bases line up with TRBD1. This CDR3 spans 15 amino acids. Trimming at V came to 5 bases and at J to 2 bases, leaving 7 bases not matched to a gene. In germline, CDR1 is MNHNY, CDR2 SVGAGI (reference sequence).

This clonotype has more than one count but fewer than ten. The J gene is TRBJ1-5, the V gene TRBV29-1; no reliable D call. Germline CDR1 is SQVTM and CDR2 is ANQGSEA. The ends were cut back, 4 bases at V and 1 base at J, with 5 bases in the middle. This CDR3 is built from 12 residues. CDR3 DNA: TGCAGCGTTGGTATGAGCAATCAGCCCCAGCATTTT. Residues: CSVGMSNQPQHF.

This chain joins TRBV20-1 and TRBJ1-1; perhaps TRBD1 as D (5 bases). CDR3 size: 13 residues. The germline V gene encodes CDR1 DFQATT and CDR2 SNEGSKA (reference sequence). Deletions cut 1 base from V and 6 bases from J, with 12 bases between. CDR3 in amino acids: CSARVGVEAEAFF. Written as DNA, the CDR3 is TGCAGTGCTAGAGTGGGGGTAGAGGCTGAAGCTTTCTTT.

This clonotype was seen ten or more times. This sequence joins TRBV10-1 and TRBJ2-3; 11 nucleotides agree with TRBD2. Per germline, CDR1 WNHNN and CDR2 SYGVQD (reference sequence). There are 17 residues in the CDR3. J gave up 5 bases and V 4 bases, and 11 bases lay outside the gene matches. CDR3 residues: CASSGVLAGGFQDTQYF. CDR3 coding DNA: TGCGCCAGCAGTGGGGTCTTAGCGGGGGGGTTCCAAGATACGCAGTATTTT.

The CDR3 DNA sequence: TGTGCCAGCAGTCCCGGACCTACGGGGAACTATGGCTACACCTTC. Amino acid sequence: CASSPGPTGNYGYTF. This sequence joins TRBV4-2 and TRBJ1-2; D remains unclear. The CDR3 sequence is 15 residues long. Trimming cost V 6 bases and J 2 bases, with 16 bases left between them. Germline V lookup: CDR1 LGHNA, CDR2 YNFKEQ.

This clonotype was counted ten times or more. The chain recombines TRBV2 with TRBJ2-3, with D uncertain. Deletions cut 6 bases from V and 0 bases from J, with 7 bases between. Germline loops: CDR1 SNHLY, CDR2 FYNNEI. The CDR3 runs 13 residues. As DNA, the CDR3 is TGTGCCAGCAGAGTCCGGAGCACAGATACGCAGTATTTT. Encoded protein: CASRVRSTDTQYF.